This TCR beta chain was recovered during a study of T cell responses to AZD1222 COVID-19 vaccine. In regard to this clone: Its target is unknown.

Sequencing was performed with immunoSEQ multiplex PCR; in TCRdb, only in-frame clones are kept and a portion is missing. The sample records 90,000 to 100,000 clones, around 84% being singletons. The germline V gene has CDR1 SGHDT and CDR2 YYEEEE. This CDR3 has 13 amino acids. Trimming pared 2 bases from V and 1 base from J, leaving 7 bases between. Whole-study results and caveats: Spike-wide vaccine-associated CD4 TCRs dominated at 160-218 and 743-854.

This chain joins TRBV5-6 and TRBJ2-7; D is possibly TRBD1 (6 bases). This TCR derives from an adult who received the AZD1222 COVID-19 vaccine. The sample consisted of peripheral blood, taken 28 days after the second AZD1222 dose. The CDR3 loop reads CASSLGQSYEQYF. CDR3 coding DNA: TGTGCCAGCAGCTTAGGACAGTCCTACGAGCAGTACTTC.